One sample yielded the 11 T cell receptor beta chains listed below, sequenced in a study of PD-L1 blockade in urothelial cancer. Documented time point: peripheral blood 6 weeks after treatment start. The assay was immunoSEQ multiplex PCR, and TCRdb's table has in-frame clones only and misses some. The data contain tens of thousands of clones, roughly nine tenths of them singletons. The sample was PBMCs, taken around atezolizumab (anti-PD-L1) treatment. These receptors came from a man aged 65 to 79 with urothelial cancer.

This rearrangement joins TRBV18 to TRBJ2-7; TRBD2 might be the D (5 bases). Germline V gives CDR1 KGHSH, CDR2 LQKENI. V lost 3 bases, J lost 5 bases, and 11 bases lay in between. The CDR3 runs 13 residues. Here the CDR3 DNA reads TGTGCCAGCTCACCTTCCACGGGGAACGAGCAGTACTTC. Its protein product is CASSPSTGNEQYF.

This chain joins TRBV29-1 and TRBJ1-1; possible D gene TRBD1, 5 bases. V was clipped by 6 bases and J by 1 base, with 15 bases between them. Germline CDR1 SQVTM, CDR2 ANQGSEA. This CDR3 has 14 amino acids. The CDR3 coding sequence is TGCAGCGTCGAACTGAGTGACAGGAACACTGAAGCTTTCTTT. It is translated as CSVELSDRNTEAFF.

The J gene is TRBJ1-3, the V gene TRBV30, with 8 bases that match TRBD1. Trimming removed 2 bases from V and 0 bases from J; junction bases left unmatched: 9. Looked up from germline, CDR1 is GTSNPN and CDR2 is SVGIG (reference sequence). The CDR3 is 17 residues long. DNA for the CDR3: TGTGCCTGGAGTTCCTGGACAGGGCCAGCCTCTGGAAACACCATATATTTT. Residues: CAWSSWTGPASGNTIYF.

The CDR3 DNA reads as TGCAGCGTGATACTAGCGGGAGGAAGTAGTAATGAGCAGTTCTTC. Protein product: CSVILAGGSSNEQFF. V gene TRBV29-1 combines with J gene TRBJ2-1; TRBD2 aligns across 12 bases. This CDR3 spans 15 amino acids. J was trimmed by 7 bases and V by 6 bases; bases with no gene match: 10. Germline lookup yields CDR1 SQVTM and CDR2 ANQGSEA.

V is TRBV9 and J is TRBJ1-1; a possible D gene is TRBD1 (6 bases). The CDR3 consists of 16 residues. V lost 1 base to trimming and J lost 0 bases, with 13 bases between them. Germline CDR1 SGDLS, CDR2 YYNGEE. The CDR3 sequence: CASSVRDRPLNTEAFF. The CDR3 DNA is TGTGCCAGCAGCGTACGTGACAGGCCGTTGAACACTGAAGCTTTCTTT.

This chain uses TRBV5-1 with TRBJ2-6, with D tentatively TRBD2 (5 bases). From germline, CDR1 is SGHRS and CDR2 YFSETQ. The V end lost 5 bases, the J end lost 1 base, and 7 bases lay between the germline ends. The CDR3 contains 14 residues. CDR3 coding DNA: TGCGCCAGCAGTTCGGGGTCTGGGGCCAACGTCCTGACTTTC. This sequence encodes CASSSGSGANVLTF.

This clone was seen a single time. The V and J genes are TRBV19 and TRBJ2-5; D might be TRBD1 (6 bases). This CDR3 comprises 13 residues. Trimming took off 5 bases at V and 2 bases at J, with 9 bases between the two ends. Germline-derived CDR1 and CDR2 are LNHDA and SQIVND (reference sequence). CDR3 residues: CASSRTAQETQYF. CDR3 in DNA: TGTGCCAGTAGTCGGACAGCACAAGAGACCCAGTACTTC. The complete variable domain, with remaining parts taken from reference TRBV19 and TRBJ2-5, reads DGGITQSPKYLFRKEGQNVTLSCEQNLNHDAMYWYRQDPGQGLRLIYYSQIVNDFQKGDIAEGYSVSREKKESFPLTVTSAQKNPTAFYLCASSRTAQETQYFGPGTRLLVL.

V gene TRBV28 combines with J gene TRBJ2-2, with 10 bases matching TRBD1. This CDR3 is 16 amino acids long. V was clipped by 6 bases and J by 4 bases; unmatched bases: 8. Looked up from germline, CDR1 is MDHEN and CDR2 is SYDVKM. The CDR3 coding sequence is TGTGCCAGCAGGTTCCCGGGACAGGGGAGCACCGGGGAGCTGTTTTTT. Encoded protein: CASRFPGQGSTGELFF.

V gene TRBV9 combines with J gene TRBJ1-1; TRBD1 aligns across 8 bases. This CDR3 has 14 amino acids. The germline V gene encodes CDR1 SGDLS and CDR2 YYNGEE. Losses at the gene ends were 3 bases for V and 5 bases for J; bases not matched to a gene: 6. CDR3 nucleotide sequence: TGTGCCAGCAGCGCGGACAGGGAGGGGACTGAAGCTTTCTTT. Its translation: CASSADREGTEAFF.

CDR3 loop: CASSPGLAGGNSYEQYF. In nucleotides, the CDR3 is TGTGCCAGCAGCCCGGGACTAGCGGGAGGTAACTCCTACGAGCAGTACTTC. The V gene is TRBV14, the J gene TRBJ2-7; TRBD2 matches 15 bases. CDR1 and CDR2 from the germline V gene are SGHDN and FVKESK. V lost 4 bases, J lost 0 bases, and 4 bases stayed unmatched. The CDR3 totals 17 residues.

This clone was found once. The chain has TRBV28 and TRBJ2-1; 8 bases line up with TRBD2. The germline gives CDR1 MDHEN, CDR2 SYDVKM. The CDR3 sequence is 16 residues long. The V gene end was trimmed by 1 base and the J gene end by 4 bases; junction bases not matched to a gene: 6. CDR3 region: CASSLSAGGLYNEQFF. The CDR3 DNA reads TGTGCCAGCAGTTTATCGGCGGGAGGCCTATACAATGAGCAGTTCTTC.